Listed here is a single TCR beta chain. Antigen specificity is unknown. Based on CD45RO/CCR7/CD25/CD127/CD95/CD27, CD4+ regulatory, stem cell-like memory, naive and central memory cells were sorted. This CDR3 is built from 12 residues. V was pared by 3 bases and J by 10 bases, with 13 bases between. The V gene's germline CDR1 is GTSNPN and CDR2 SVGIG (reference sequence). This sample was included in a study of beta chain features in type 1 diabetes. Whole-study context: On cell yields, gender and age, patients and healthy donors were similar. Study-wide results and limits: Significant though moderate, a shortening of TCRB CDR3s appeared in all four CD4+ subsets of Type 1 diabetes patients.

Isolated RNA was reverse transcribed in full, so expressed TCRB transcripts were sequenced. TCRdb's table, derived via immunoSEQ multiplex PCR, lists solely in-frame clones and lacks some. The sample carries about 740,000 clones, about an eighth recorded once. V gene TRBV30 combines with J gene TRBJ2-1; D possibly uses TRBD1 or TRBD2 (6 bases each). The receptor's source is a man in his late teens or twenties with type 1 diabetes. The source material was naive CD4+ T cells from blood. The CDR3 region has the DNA TGTGCCTGGAGGGTCCAAGGGGGGGAGCAGTTCTTC. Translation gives CAWRVQGGEQFF.